The 22 T cell receptor beta chains below all came from one sample that was sequenced in a study of blood T cell repertoires in COVID-19. The method was immunoSEQ multiplex PCR; TCRdb's version includes in-frame clones alone and lacks a portion of them. The data contain fewer than 150,000 clones, around 87% of them singletons. The specimen sequenced was peripheral blood. These receptors came from a woman in her sixties with acute or convalescent COVID-19.

The chain combines TRBV6-1 with TRBJ1-2, with unresolved D. The germline V and J ends were trimmed by 0 bases and 6 bases, with 11 bases remaining between them. The V gene's germline CDR1 is MNHNS and CDR2 SASEGT. This CDR3 contains 14 residues. CDR3 DNA: TGTGCCAGCAGTGAAGCGCTTCGCAGGCATGGCTACACCTTC. This translates into CASSEALRRHGYTF.

CDR3 bases: TGTGCCTGGAGGGACCCAGGAAAGGGCGGAGGGCAGCCCCAGCATTTT. Protein: CAWRDPGKGGGQPQHF. The chain couples TRBV30 to TRBJ1-5, with D unresolved. Trimming took 3 bases from V and 7 from J, leaving 22 bases between them. Per germline, CDR1 GTSNPN and CDR2 SVGIG (reference sequence). The CDR3 is made up of 16 amino acids.

This clone was seen only once. The J gene is TRBJ2-3, the V gene TRBV28; D not certain. Trimming took 10 bases from V and 4 from J, leaving 24 bases between them. The CDR3 runs 16 residues. The V gene's germline CDR1 is MDHEN and CDR2 SYDVKM. This CDR3 is CATSTPGGSPADTQYF. The CDR3 region has the DNA TGTGCCACCTCAACCCCTGGCGGATCCCCGGCAGATACGCAGTATTTT.

This clone was picked up a small number of times. This chain uses TRBV6-5 with TRBJ1-6, with D uncertain. The CDR3 sequence is 13 residues long. V gave up 7 bases and J gave up 10 bases, with 14 bases separating them. Germline lookup yields CDR1 MNHEY and CDR2 SVGAGI. The CDR3 DNA reads as TGTGCCAGCACGGTTTCAGGTGGATCACCCCTCCACTTT. Translation gives CASTVSGGSPLHF.

This clone was counted once. V and J are TRBV30 and TRBJ1-1, with D maybe TRBD1 (5 bases). Germline V gives CDR1 GTSNPN, CDR2 SVGIG (reference sequence). Trimming took 1 base from V and 0 from J, leaving 12 bases between them. The CDR3 sequence is 15 residues long. DNA for the CDR3: TGTGCCTGGAGTGGCCAGGGAAGATTGAACACTGAAGCTTTCTTT. Translation: CAWSGQGRLNTEAFF.

This clone has a handful of counts. The V call is TRBV12-3 or TRBV12-4, the J call TRBJ1-2, with D uncertain. V dropped 3 bases and J dropped 4 bases, with 9 bases sitting between them. This CDR3 comprises 13 residues. The CDR3 nucleotides are TGTGCCAGCAGTTTTTCGTCTAGCTATGGCTACACCTTC. It encodes CASSFSSSYGYTF.

The chain joins TRBV18 to TRBJ1-1; D is ambiguous. Germline CDR1 reads KGHSH; CDR2 reads LQKENI. CDR3 length: 15 residues. Trimming removed 4 bases at V and 1 base at J, with 13 bases between. The CDR3 loop is CASSLRGPQNTEAFF. CDR3 coding DNA: TGTGCCAGCTCACTCCGCGGGCCCCAGAACACTGAAGCTTTCTTT.

The rearrangement joins TRBV3-1 (or the pseudogene TRBV3-2) to TRBJ1-6; no definite D call. The germline gives CDR1 LGHDT, CDR2 YNNKEL (reference sequence). The V gene lost 2 bases and the J gene lost 10 bases, with 9 bases spanning the gap. There are 13 residues in the CDR3. This CDR3 is CASSQWTESPLHF. In DNA, the CDR3 is TGTGCCAGCAGCCAATGGACTGAATCACCCCTCCACTTT.

V usage is TRBV15 and J usage is TRBJ1-1; 12 bases line up with TRBD1. The V gene end was trimmed by 3 bases and the J gene end by 10 bases; junction bases not matched to a gene: 6. The CDR3 is 14 amino acids. Looked up from germline, CDR1 is LNHNV and CDR2 is YYDKDF (reference sequence). CDR3 region: CATSRGQGAMGAFF. The CDR3, as DNA: TGTGCCACCAGCAGGGGACAGGGGGCAATGGGAGCTTTCTTT.

The chain has TRBV5-1 and TRBJ2-3, with D hard to call. The CDR3 sequence is 14 residues long. Between the trimmed V and J ends, which lost 0 bases and 2 bases, there was a span of 7 bases. The germline gives CDR1 SGHRS, CDR2 YFSETQ. The CDR3: CASSLDSSTDTQYF. CDR3 sequence (DNA): TGCGCCAGCAGCTTGGACAGTTCCACAGATACGCAGTATTTT.

The chain joins TRBV29-1 to TRBJ2-5, with 7 bases identical to TRBD1. In germline, CDR1 is SQVTM, CDR2 ANQGSEA. J was trimmed by 5 bases and V by 5 bases; bases with no gene match: 8. CDR3 length equals 13 residues. CDR3 amino acids: CSVRDSVRETQYF. In DNA, the CDR3 is TGCAGCGTTAGGGACAGTGTGAGGGAGACCCAGTACTTC.

V gene TRBV4-2 combines with J gene TRBJ2-1; 7 nucleotides line up with TRBD2. Unmatched junction bases numbered 7, after V lost 0 bases and J lost 5 bases. The CDR3 runs to 16 residues. Germline V CDR1 and CDR2: LGHNA, YNFKEQ. Written as DNA, the CDR3 is TGTGCCAGCAGCCAAGATCCTAGCGGCAACAACAATGAGCAGTTCTTC. Translated: CASSQDPSGNNNEQFF.

This clone was seen just once. The chain links TRBV7-9 to TRBJ2-5, with 12 bases lining up with TRBD2. Germline CDR1 reads SEHNR; CDR2 reads FQNEAQ (reference sequence). This CDR3 contains 17 residues. With V trimmed by 1 base and J by 5 bases, 8 bases remained unmatched. In DNA, the CDR3 is TGTGCCAGCAGCTTAGGACTAGCGGGAGTAGTAGGGGAGACCCAGTACTTC. This codes for CASSLGLAGVVGETQYF.

V gene TRBV20-1 combines with J gene TRBJ2-5; 9 bases are shared with TRBD1. The germline gives CDR1 DFQATT, CDR2 SNEGSKA (reference sequence). V trimming: 3 bases; J trimming: 4 bases; junction bases outside the gene matches: 9. This CDR3 region has 15 residues. This CDR3 is CSASIPQGALETQYF. The CDR3 DNA sequence: TGCAGTGCTAGTATTCCACAGGGGGCTTTAGAGACCCAGTACTTC.

The chain is built from TRBV3-1 (or the pseudogene TRBV3-2) and TRBJ1-1; 9 bases line up with TRBD1. V lost 4 bases and J lost 3; bases outside the gene matches: 3. The CDR3 extends over 14 amino acids. Germline assignment: CDR1 LGHDT and CDR2 YNNKEL (reference sequence). The CDR3 nucleotides are TGTGCCAGCAGCCTCGGGACAGGGCACACTGAAGCTTTCTTT. As protein: CASSLGTGHTEAFF.

The rearrangement joins TRBV23-1 to TRBJ1-2; D gene unclear. TRBV23-1 belongs to the ORF category, with a function that is uncertain. V was pared by 6 bases and J by 5 bases, with 16 bases between. The CDR3 is 14 amino acids. The CDR3 DNA sequence: TGCGCCAGCAGCCCGGACGGCGGGCTTTATGGCTACACCTTC. It yields the protein CASSPDGGLYGYTF.

V usage is TRBV19 and J usage is TRBJ2-3; 9 nucleotides align to TRBD2. The CDR3 totals 15 residues. Germline V gene data show CDR1 as LNHDA and CDR2 as SQIVND (reference sequence). V gave up 5 bases and J gave up 6 bases; unmatched junction bases: 9. The CDR3 nucleotides are TGTGCCAGTAGTTCTAAGCGGGAGGCGTCTGATACGCAGTATTTT. Protein sequence: CASSSKREASDTQYF.

The chain employs TRBV7-9 and TRBJ2-2, with TRBD1 as a possible D gene (6 bases). The CDR3 covers 16 residues. The ends were cut back, 7 bases at V and 6 bases at J, with 21 bases in the middle. Germline CDR1 is SEHNR and CDR2 is FQNEAQ (reference sequence). In DNA, the CDR3 is TGTGCCAGCACCGCAGGGGTTATCGACGGATCCGGGGAGCTGTTTTTT. Its translation: CASTAGVIDGSGELFF. The variable domain in full, with the rest retrieved from reference TRBV7-9 and TRBJ2-2, is DTGVSQNPRHKITKRGQNVTFRCDPISEHNRLYWYRQTLGQGPEFLTYFQNEAQLEKSRLLSDRFSAERPKGSFSTLEIQRTEQGDSAMYLCASTAGVIDGSGELFFGEGSRLTVL.

The chain carries TRBV28 and TRBJ2-3; 9 nucleotides line up with TRBD2. CDR3 length: 16 residues. The germline gives CDR1 MDHEN, CDR2 SYDVKM. After removal of 11 bases from V and 4 bases from J, the junction contained 16 bases not matched to a gene. The CDR3 spells CAVSGGRAILADTQYF. The CDR3 nucleotides read TGTGCCGTAAGTGGCGGGAGGGCCATTTTGGCAGATACGCAGTATTTT. Full variable domain (remainder filled in from reference TRBV28 and TRBJ2-3): DVKVTQSSRYLVKRTGEKVFLECVQDMDHENMFWYRQDPGLGLRLIYFSYDVKMKEKGDIPEGYSVSREKKERFSLILESASTNQTSMYLCAVSGGRAILADTQYFGPGTRLTVL.

The chain combines TRBV6-1 with TRBJ2-2; 10 bases align to TRBD2. Germline-derived CDR1 and CDR2 are MNHNS and SASEGT. The CDR3 contains 18 residues. The trim removed 3 bases at V and 6 bases at J, leaving 13 bases unmatched. The CDR3 coding sequence is TGTGCCAGCAGTGAGTACGGTAGCGGGAGGTATATATCCGGGGAGCTGTTTTTT. Protein product: CASSEYGSGRYISGELFF.

The chain combines TRBV7-9 with TRBJ2-1, with 12 bases that match TRBD2. Germline V gene lookup returns CDR1 SEHNR and CDR2 FQNEAQ (reference sequence). J was trimmed by 10 bases and V by 2 bases; bases with no gene match: 6. The CDR3 has 15 amino acids. The CDR3 DNA reads TGTGCCAGCAGCTTAACTAGCGGGAGGTCAAGGGAGCAGTTCTTC. This gives the protein CASSLTSGRSREQFF.

The chain is built from TRBV7-6 and TRBJ2-1; D uncertain. Germline values: CDR1 SGHVS, CDR2 FNYEAQ. This CDR3 has 15 residues. Trimming pared 1 base from V and 0 bases from J, leaving 7 bases between. The CDR3 nucleotides are TGTGCCAGCAGCTTAGACGGTGGCTCCTACAATGAGCAGTTCTTC. It translates to CASSLDGGSYNEQFF.